A selection of T cell receptor beta chains follows, all from one sample in a study of molecular identifiers for immune sequencing clone quantification. A single record per CDR3 protein comes from TCRdb applying MiXCR to the PCR reads. The data contain some 91,000 distinct CDR3 sequences, roughly a quarter of them singletons. The source material was naive CD8+ T cells from blood, with Jurkat cell RNA spiked in. These TCRs come from a human donor in good health. Some libraries in this study had Jurkat cell RNA spiked in. CDR3s include the opening cysteine and the closing phenylalanine or tryptophan. D genes are given only for firm matches. Part of the rows lack a size; the others show once, few, many or a class for expanded clones.

D	V	J	size	DNA	CDR3
TRBD2	TRBV7-9	TRBJ2-3	few	TGTGCCAGCAGCTTAGCAAAGACCGGGACTAGCGGGGGGCACCAAACGAGGGATACGCAGTATTTT	CASSLAKTGTSGGHQTRDTQYF
TRBD1	TRBV7-6	TRBJ2-7	many	TGTGCCAGCAGCTTATATATAGGACAGGGGTACGAGCAGTACTTC	CASSLYIGQGYEQYF
NA	TRBV28	TRBJ1-3	NA	TGTGCCAGCAGACCTGAGGACTGGGCCGCTTGGTCTGGAAACACCATATATTTT	CASRPEDWAAWSGNTIYF
TRBD2	TRBV4-2	TRBJ2-3	NA	TGTGCCAGCAGCCAGAGACTAGCGGCTAACACAGATACGCAGTATTTT	CASSQRLAANTDTQYF
NA	TRBV7-9	TRBJ2-1	many	TGTGCCAGCAGCTTAGGAGGGTCCAGTGCGGATGAGCAGTTCTTC	CASSLGGSSADEQFF
NA	TRBV30	TRBJ2-2	NA	TGTGCCTGGAGTGCTTCGAACTCCGGGGAGCTGTTTTTT	CAWSASNSGELFF
NA	TRBV4-1	TRBJ2-5	many	TGCGCCAGCAGCCAAGGCATAGCGGCCGGGTTTAAGCCTTCATCCCAAGAGACCCAGTACTTC	CASSQGIAAGFKPSSQETQYF
NA	TRBV12-3/TRBV12-4	TRBJ2-7	NA	TGTGCCAGCAGGCCCCAGAACTCCTACGAGCAGTACTTC	CASRPQNSYEQYF
NA	TRBV12-3/TRBV12-4	TRBJ2-3	many	TGTGCCAGCACCTCCTTGGGGACAGATACGCAGTATTTT	CASTSLGTDTQYF
TRBD1	TRBV2	TRBJ2-7	many	TGTGCCAGCAGTGAAGAGGTGACAGGGGCCTACGAGCAGTACTTC	CASSEEVTGAYEQYF
NA	TRBV7-9	TRBJ2-2	many	TGTGCCAGCAGCTTAGTCCGACAGCCGGAGCTGTTTTTT	CASSLVRQPELFF
NA	TRBV6-2/TRBV6-3	TRBJ2-7	many	TGTGCCAGCAGCACCGGGACCTACTACGAGCAGTACTTC	CASSTGTYYEQYF
TRBD1	TRBV7-9	TRBJ2-7	many	TGTGCCAGCAGCTTTCCGGGACAGGGCGGGTACGAGCAGTACTTC	CASSFPGQGGYEQYF
NA	TRBV4-3	TRBJ1-1	many	TGCGCCAGCAGCCCCGGACAGTCGAACACTGAAGCTTTCTTT	CASSPGQSNTEAFF
NA	TRBV12-3/TRBV12-4	TRBJ2-1	few	TGTGCCAGCAGTTTAAGTATGGGCCCCCCCAACCATGAGCAGTTCTTC	CASSLSMGPPNHEQFF
NA	TRBV20-1	TRBJ2-7	few	TGCAGTGCGAACAGACTAGGGAGCAGGGTCTACGAGCAGTACTTC	CSANRLGSRVYEQYF
NA	TRBV19	TRBJ1-1	many	TGTGCCAGTAGTATGGGTGGTTGGGGGCTGGAGCACACTGAAGCTTTCTTT	CASSMGGWGLEHTEAFF
TRBD2	TRBV7-6	TRBJ2-3	many	TGTGCCAGCAGCTTAGTAGCCGGGACTAGATTTGGGGATACGCAGTATTTT	CASSLVAGTRFGDTQYF
NA	TRBV21-1	TRBJ1-6	NA	TGTGCCAGACTGGACAGGCCCATCTCCTATAATTCACCCCTCCACTTT	CARLDRPISYNSPLHF
NA	TRBV20-1	TRBJ2-7	many	TGCAGTGCTAGAGAACCAGGGATCTACGAGCAGTACTTC	CSAREPGIYEQYF
TRBD2	TRBV9	TRBJ2-1	many	TGTGCCAGCAGCGTTTTTGGGCCGGGACTAGCAGACTCCTACAATGAGCAGTTCTTC	CASSVFGPGLADSYNEQFF
TRBD2	TRBV6-2/TRBV6-3	TRBJ2-3	many	TGTGCCAGCAGTTTTCGCGGGAGGGCCGCAGATACGCAGTATTTT	CASSFRGRAADTQYF
NA	TRBV4-2	TRBJ2-7	NA	TGTGCCAGCAGCCAAGGCCTCTCGCAATTCTACGAGCAGTACTTC	CASSQGLSQFYEQYF
NA	TRBV5-5	TRBJ1-2	few	TGTGCCAGCAGCTTGGATGGGGCGTCTAACTATGGCTACACCTTC	CASSLDGASNYGYTF
TRBD1	TRBV24-1	TRBJ2-1	many	TGTGCCACCAGTGAACCCCCCCGACAGGGCAGCTCCTACAATGAGCAGTTCTTC	CATSEPPRQGSSYNEQFF
TRBD1	TRBV9	TRBJ1-5	many	TGTGCCAGCAGCCCCGGGACAGGGATCAATCAGCCCCAGCATTTT	CASSPGTGINQPQHF
NA	TRBV7-9	TRBJ1-1	NA	TGTGCCAGCAGCTTAGCCCGAGATAGCACTGAAGCCTTCTTT	CASSLARDSTEAFF
NA	TRBV30	TRBJ1-2	NA	TGTGCCTGGAGTGAGGGTTTAGGCGGCTACACCTTC	CAWSEGLGGYTF
NA	TRBV4-3	TRBJ2-3	many	TGCGCCAGCAGCGGAGAACAGGGGGGGCCAGATACGCAGTATTTT	CASSGEQGGPDTQYF
NA	TRBV19	TRBJ2-3	many	TGTGCCAGTTGGGGAGTGGACAGCACAGATACGCAGTATTTT	CASWGVDSTDTQYF
TRBD1	TRBV4-3	TRBJ2-3	many	TGCGCCAGCAGCCAGGACAGGACAGGGTGGTTAGATACGCAGTATTTT	CASSQDRTGWLDTQYF
NA	TRBV7-2	TRBJ1-5	many	TGTGCCAGCAGCTTAAATAGCAATCAGCCCCAGCATTTT	CASSLNSNQPQHF
NA	TRBV6-5	TRBJ2-7	many	TGTGCCAGCAGTTCGGTGGTCTGGGAGCAGTACTTC	CASSSVVWEQYF
TRBD2	TRBV3-1	TRBJ2-5	many	TGTGCCAGCAGCCGGACTAGCGGGGGACAAGAGACCCAGTACTTC	CASSRTSGGQETQYF
TRBD2	TRBV27	TRBJ2-7	NA	TGTGCCAGCAGTTTAGGGGGGGGAGGACACGAGCAGTACTTC	CASSLGGGGHEQYF
TRBD2	TRBV7-9	TRBJ2-3	many	TGTGCCAGCAGCTCGAGCGAGACTAGCGTTGACACAGATACGCAGTATTTT	CASSSSETSVDTDTQYF
TRBD1	TRBV12-3/TRBV12-4	TRBJ1-4	many	TGTGCCAGCAAGAAGCCAGGGGGTGAAAAACTGTTTTTT	CASKKPGGEKLFF
NA	TRBV28	TRBJ2-7	many	TGTGCCAGCAGACCCCAGAGGAGGTGGGGTCACGAGCAGTACTTC	CASRPQRRWGHEQYF
NA	TRBV4-1	TRBJ2-7	many	TGCGCCAGCAGCCAAGAATTAACAGGACCTATCGGGTACTTC	CASSQELTGPIGYF
NA	TRBV10-3	TRBJ2-7	NA	TGTGCCACGGCCGGGGTTCGGGAATCCGAGCCGTACTTC	CATAGVRESEPYF
TRBD1	TRBV7-2	TRBJ1-3	many	TGTGCCAGCAGCTCCTGGACAGGAACAAGCTCTGGAAACACCATATATTTT	CASSSWTGTSSGNTIYF
NA	TRBV5-8	TRBJ2-3	many	TGTGCCAGCAGCTTGTTTGGGAGTCCAGATACGCAGTATTTT	CASSLFGSPDTQYF
NA	TRBV20-1	TRBJ2-7	few	TGCAGTGCTACGGACAGAACCTACGAGCAGTACTTC	CSATDRTYEQYF
NA	TRBV20-1	TRBJ1-6	many	TGCAGTGCTAGAGGCAGGGGCTATAATTCACCCCTCCACTTT	CSARGRGYNSPLHF
NA	TRBV5-6	TRBJ2-2	many	TGTGCCAGCAGCTTACCGGGTTCAGGCACCGGGGAGCTGTTTTTT	CASSLPGSGTGELFF
TRBD1	TRBV28	TRBJ2-3	many	TGTGCCAGCGAGGCCGGGACAGGGTCAGTAGATACGCAGTATTTT	CASEAGTGSVDTQYF
TRBD1	TRBV6-5	TRBJ2-7	many	TGTGCCAGCAGCTCCGGGACAGGGATTAGGTACGAGCAGTACTTC	CASSSGTGIRYEQYF
TRBD2	TRBV2	TRBJ2-2	NA	TGTGCCAGCAATGGACTAGCGGAGACCAACACCGGGGAGCTGTTTTTT	CASNGLAETNTGELFF
NA	TRBV5-1	TRBJ2-1	NA	TGCGCCAGCAGCGATTGGGGTCCGGGGGCAAATGAGCAGTTCTTC	CASSDWGPGANEQFF
NA	TRBV7-9	TRBJ2-5	once	TGTGCCAGCAGCTCCCCAAGGCGATGGGAGACCCAGTACTTC	CASSSPRRWETQYF
TRBD2	TRBV20-1	TRBJ2-2	few	TGCAGTGCTAGGCTTCGGGGGGAAAGATATACCGGGGAGCTGTTTTTT	CSARLRGERYTGELFF
NA	TRBV27	TRBJ2-3	many	TGTGCCAGCAGTTTAAGGGGGTACCCAGTCACAGATACGCAGTATTTT	CASSLRGYPVTDTQYF
TRBD1	TRBV7-2	TRBJ2-5	NA	TGTGCCAGCAGAACTAGTGGGGACAGTGTTGGGACCCAGTACTTC	CASRTSGDSVGTQYF
NA	TRBV5-5	TRBJ2-3	many	TGTGCCAGCAGGGGGAGCGACACAGATACGCAGTATTTT	CASRGSDTDTQYF
NA	TRBV11-2	TRBJ2-3	many	TGTGCCAGCAGCTTAGTCAACACAGATACGCAGTATTTT	CASSLVNTDTQYF
NA	TRBV20-1	TRBJ2-2	many	TGCAGTGCTACCCCCAGCTTAACGGGCACCGGGGAGCTGTTTTTT	CSATPSLTGTGELFF
NA	TRBV4-3	TRBJ2-1	many	TGCGCCAGCAGCCAAGATTCGGCCTCCTACAATGAGCAGTTCTTC	CASSQDSASYNEQFF